The 25 T cell receptor beta chains presented below share a single source sample, sequenced in a study of T cells after yellow fever vaccination. TCRdb ran MiXCR on the 5' RACE reads and lists one entry per CDR3 protein. The table has hundreds of thousands of distinct CDR3 sequences, 7.5% to 9% seen once; the top ten hold around 3.3%. The material was CD4+ T cells sorted from PBMCs, obtained 5 days after the yellow fever booster vaccination. These receptors came from a young man who received the YFV17D yellow fever vaccine.

V usage is TRBV20-1 and J usage is TRBJ1-5; D is undetermined. CDR1 is DFQATT, CDR2 SNEGSKA, per germline (reference sequence). The V end lost 0 bases, the J end lost 3 bases, and 9 bases lay between the germline ends. This CDR3 region has 14 residues. CDR3: CSARDPGNNQPQHF. CDR3 in DNA: TGCAGTGCTAGAGATCCGGGGAACAATCAGCCCCAGCATTTT.

The J gene is TRBJ1-6, the V gene TRBV6-5; 9 bases match TRBD1. CDR1 is MNHEY, CDR2 SVGAGI, per germline. With V trimmed by 2 bases and J by 7 bases, 9 bases remained unmatched. The CDR3 is 17 amino acids. This CDR3 is CASSYAYRGLRNSPLHF. CDR3 DNA sequence: TGTGCCAGCAGTTACGCTTACAGGGGGCTTCGGAATTCACCCCTCCACTTT.

This clonotype was seen a handful of times. The chain carries TRBV20-1 and TRBJ2-5; D not certain. Between the trimmed V and J ends, which lost 0 bases and 5 bases, there was a span of 7 bases. Germline-derived CDR1 and CDR2 are DFQATT and SNEGSKA (reference sequence). The length of the CDR3 is 12 residues. Here the CDR3 DNA reads TGCAGTGCTAGAGATCTCTCGGAGACCCAGTACTTC. Translation gives CSARDLSETQYF.

This clonotype was detected a few times. This chain connects TRBV27 to TRBJ2-7, with TRBD1 matching 7 bases. The CDR3 totals 17 residues. Germline CDR1 and CDR2: MNHEY and SMNVEV (reference sequence). Losses at the gene ends were 1 base for V and 4 bases for J; bases not matched to a gene: 13. This CDR3 reads CASSLWSEATGIYEQYF. The CDR3 bases are TGTGCCAGCAGTTTATGGTCGGAAGCGACAGGGATATACGAGCAGTACTTC.

The chain has TRBV5-4 and TRBJ2-7, with TRBD1 matching over 8 bases. The CDR3 has 14 residues. The germline V gene has CDR1 SGHNT and CDR2 YYREEE (reference sequence). The V gene end was trimmed by 7 bases and the J gene end by 5 bases; junction bases not matched to a gene: 11. CDR3 DNA: TGTGCCAGCGCTCGGAAGGACAGGGTCCACGAGCAGTACTTC. It is translated as CASARKDRVHEQYF.

This clonotype was observed a handful of times. The V call is TRBV20-1, the J call TRBJ1-3; D is uncertain. Trimming cost V 3 bases and J 0 bases, with 6 bases left between them. Germline lookup yields CDR1 DFQATT and CDR2 SNEGSKA (reference sequence). This CDR3 is built from 13 residues. In DNA, the CDR3 is TGCAGTGCTAGGGTCGGCTCTGGAAACACCATATATTTT. This codes for CSARVGSGNTIYF.

This clonotype was seen only a few times. The chain couples TRBV30 to TRBJ1-1; D is uncertain. Trimming cost V 2 bases and J 0 bases, with 7 bases left between them. The CDR3 is 13 amino acids. Germline-derived CDR1 and CDR2 are GTSNPN and SVGIG (reference sequence). CDR3 amino acids: CAWSPPLNTEAFF. CDR3 nucleotide sequence: TGTGCCTGGAGTCCCCCTCTGAACACTGAAGCTTTCTTT.

This clonotype has just a few counts. This sequence joins TRBV20-1 and TRBJ2-3; D gene uncertain. The CDR3 runs to 13 residues. V shed 1 base and J shed 3 bases, with 8 bases lying between them. Germline lookup yields CDR1 DFQATT and CDR2 SNEGSKA (reference sequence). Written as DNA, the CDR3 is TGCAGTGCTAGAGTTGCGTCGACAGATACGCAGTATTTT. Translated, it gives CSARVASTDTQYF.

The gene calls are TRBV19 and TRBJ2-5, with D possibly being TRBD1 (6 bases). The CDR3 is 15 residues long. Deletions cut 4 bases from V and 1 base from J, with 13 bases between. Germline values: CDR1 LNHDA, CDR2 SQIVND (reference sequence). DNA for the CDR3: TGTGCCAGTAGTAAAACCGGGACACCCCAAGAGACCCAGTACTTC. Its translation: CASSKTGTPQETQYF.

The chain recombines TRBV20-1 with TRBJ2-5; D not certain. Trimming took 7 bases from V and 4 from J, leaving 10 bases between them. Looked up from germline, CDR1 is DFQATT and CDR2 is SNEGSKA (reference sequence). The CDR3 sequence is 11 residues long. The DNA of the CDR3 is TGCAGTGTACAGAGAGGAGAGACCCAGTACTTC. This gives the protein CSVQRGETQYF.

The sample holds a few counts of this clonotype. CDR3 nucleotides: TGCGCCAGCAGCTTGGACACAGATAATTCACCCCTCCACTTT. It codes for CASSLDTDNSPLHF. The genes are TRBV5-1 and TRBJ1-6, with no clear D. The CDR3 sequence is 14 residues long. Per the germline V gene, CDR1 is SGHRS and CDR2 is YFSETQ. V was shortened by 0 bases and J by 5 bases, with 6 bases between the two germline ends.

This clonotype was seen a handful of times. The chain links TRBV2 to TRBJ1-5; D is possibly TRBD1 (6 bases). This CDR3 is built from 15 residues. From germline, CDR1 is SNHLY and CDR2 FYNNEI. The V gene lost 0 bases and the J gene lost 7 bases, with 13 bases spanning the gap. The CDR3 DNA follows: TGTGCCAGCAGTGAAGCGCTTAGACAGGTCCAGCCCCAGCATTTT. Amino acid sequence: CASSEALRQVQPQHF. The variable domain in full, completed from reference TRBV2 and TRBJ1-5, reads EPEVTQTPSHQVTQMGQEVILRCVPISNHLYFYWYRQILGQKVEFLVSFYNNEISEKSEIFDDQFSVERPDGSNFTLKIRSTKLEDSAMYFCASSEALRQVQPQHFGDGTRLSIL.

This clonotype was seen more than once but under ten times. The V call is TRBV6-6, the J call TRBJ1-4, with D perhaps TRBD1 (5 bases). The V end was cut by 0 bases, the J end by 7 bases, with 15 bases between. The germline V gene has CDR1 MNHNY and CDR2 SVGAGI (reference sequence). The CDR3 runs to 16 residues. The CDR3: CASSYSVGRRSEKLFF. CDR3 DNA: TGTGCCAGCAGTTACTCGGTGGGACGCAGAAGTGAAAAACTGTTTTTT.

This clonotype was seen more than once but under ten times. The chain employs TRBV30 and TRBJ1-2, with D unresolved. Germline assignment: CDR1 GTSNPN and CDR2 SVGIG (reference sequence). The CDR3 covers 13 residues. The germline V and J ends were trimmed by 3 bases and 1 base, with 9 bases remaining between them. As DNA, the CDR3 is TGTGCCTGGAGCACCGGACTTAACTATGGCTACACCTTC. Translation gives CAWSTGLNYGYTF.

This clonotype appeared many times. The V and J genes are TRBV5-1 and TRBJ2-3, with 8 nucleotides matching TRBD1. This CDR3 has 18 amino acids. V was pared by 3 bases and J by 1 base, with 13 bases of the junction left unmatched. Germline lookup yields CDR1 SGHRS and CDR2 YFSETQ. This CDR3 is CASSSPGQGARGTDTQYF. As DNA, the CDR3 is TGCGCCAGCAGCTCCCCAGGCCAGGGGGCGCGGGGCACAGATACGCAGTATTTT.

The chain employs TRBV20-1 and TRBJ1-5; TRBD1 agrees at 7 bases. The CDR3 has 14 amino acids. Germline-derived CDR1 and CDR2 are DFQATT and SNEGSKA (reference sequence). V shed 3 bases, J shed 2 bases, and the junction held 4 bases outside the gene matches. Written as DNA, the CDR3 is TGCAGTGCTAGGAGCGACAGGGGCAATCAGCCCCAGCATTTT. Encoded protein: CSARSDRGNQPQHF.

The chain links TRBV11-2 to TRBJ1-1; weak D call: TRBD1 (5 bases). Trimming took off 5 bases at V and 1 base at J, with 14 bases between the two ends. The CDR3 is 15 residues long. In germline, CDR1 is SGHAT, CDR2 FQNNGV. In DNA form, the CDR3 reads TGTGCCAGCAGCCCCAGGGCGGCTTCGAACACTGAAGCTTTCTTT. It translates to CASSPRAASNTEAFF.

In its sample, this clonotype was seen a few times. The chain is built from TRBV2 and TRBJ2-3; maybe TRBD1 (5 bases). The germline V gene has CDR1 SNHLY and CDR2 FYNNEI. The CDR3 sequence is 12 residues long. The V gene lost 7 bases and the J gene lost 3 bases, with 8 bases spanning the gap. This chain's CDR3 is CASNRQTDTQYF. The CDR3 nucleotides are TGTGCCAGCAACCGACAGACAGATACGCAGTATTTT.

The chain carries TRBV29-1 and TRBJ2-7, with D possibly TRBD2 on 6 matching bases. Germline assignment: CDR1 SQVTM and CDR2 ANQGSEA. The CDR3 runs to 13 residues. Trimming pared 3 bases from V and 4 bases from J, leaving 13 bases between. CDR3 loop: CSVETGEVYEQYF. CDR3 in DNA: TGCAGCGTTGAGACCGGGGAGGTTTACGAGCAGTACTTC.

The chain carries TRBV7-2 and TRBJ1-5; TRBD1 agrees at 7 bases. The ends lost 1 base at V and 0 bases at J; junction bases unmatched: 6. The germline gives CDR1 SGHTA, CDR2 FQGNSA. CDR3 length: 17 residues. CDR3 residues: CASSLVGTAASNQPQHF. In nucleotides, the CDR3 is TGTGCCAGCAGCTTAGTTGGGACAGCCGCTAGCAATCAGCCCCAGCATTTT.

In this sample, this clonotype turned up a few times. The J gene is TRBJ1-3, the V gene TRBV6-5; D gene ambiguous. Per the germline V gene, CDR1 is MNHEY and CDR2 is SVGAGI. V was cut by 7 bases and J by 4 bases, with 11 bases left in between. The CDR3 is 13 residues long. CDR3 in amino acids: CASTITRGNTIYF. The CDR3, as DNA: TGTGCCAGCACCATCACAAGGGGAAACACCATATATTTT.

This chain uses TRBV12-3 or TRBV12-4 with TRBJ2-1, with no clear D. The V and J ends lost 9 bases and 0 bases respectively, with 12 bases between them. The CDR3 is 14 amino acids. The CDR3 nucleotides are TGTGCCAGTATCAAGAGGAGCTCCTACAATGAGCAGTTCTTC. This gives the protein CASIKRSSYNEQFF.

This clonotype was seen a handful of times. V and J are TRBV19 and TRBJ2-3, with D perhaps matching TRBD2 (7 bases). Trimming cost V 4 bases and J 1 base, with 12 bases left between them. The CDR3 runs to 15 residues. Germline-derived CDR1 and CDR2 are LNHDA and SQIVND (reference sequence). CDR3 sequence: CASSTGGARTDTQYF. The DNA for the CDR3 is TGTGCCAGTAGTACTGGGGGGGCACGCACAGATACGCAGTATTTT.

This clonotype has just a few counts. The chain couples TRBV5-1 to TRBJ1-4; D unresolved. Germline V gene lookup returns CDR1 SGHRS and CDR2 YFSETQ. The length of the CDR3 is 13 residues. The ends were cut back, 2 bases at V and 7 bases at J, with 9 bases in the middle. The CDR3 protein is CASSFGVAEKLFF. The CDR3 DNA is TGCGCCAGCAGCTTCGGGGTTGCTGAAAAACTGTTTTTT.

This clonotype was picked up a small number of times. The genes are TRBV5-1 and TRBJ1-1; D remains unclear. Germline V gene sequence: CDR1 SGHRS, CDR2 YFSETQ. The CDR3 has 14 residues. V was trimmed by 1 base and J by 2 bases, leaving 9 bases between them. The CDR3: CASSLWRENTEAFF. The CDR3 DNA reads TGCGCCAGCAGCTTGTGGCGGGAAAACACTGAAGCTTTCTTT.